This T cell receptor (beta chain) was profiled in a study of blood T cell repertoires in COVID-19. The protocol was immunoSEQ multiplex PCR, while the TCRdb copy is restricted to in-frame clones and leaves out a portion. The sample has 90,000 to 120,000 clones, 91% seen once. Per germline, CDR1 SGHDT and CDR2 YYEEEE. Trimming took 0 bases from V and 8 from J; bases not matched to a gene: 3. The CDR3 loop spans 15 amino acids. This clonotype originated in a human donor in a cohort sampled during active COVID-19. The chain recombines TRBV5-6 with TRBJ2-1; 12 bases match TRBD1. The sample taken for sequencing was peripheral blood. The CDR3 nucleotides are TGTGCCAGCAGCTTGGCCGGGACAGGGGGCGATGAGCAGTTCTTC. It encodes CASSLAGTGGDEQFF. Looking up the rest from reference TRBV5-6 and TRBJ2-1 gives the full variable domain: DAGVTQSPTHLIKTRGQQVTLRCSPKSGHDTVSWYQQALGQGPQFIFQYYEEEERQRGNFPDRFSGHQFPNYSSELNVNALLLGDSALYLCASSLAGTGGDEQFFGPGTRLTVL.